The subject of this entry is one T cell receptor (beta chain). Its antigen is not identified. The V gene lost 5 bases and the J gene lost 7 bases, with 18 bases spanning the gap. Germline values: CDR1 SGHTA, CDR2 FQGNSA. The length of the CDR3 is 15 residues. The sample comes from a study of T cell repertoires in cytomegalovirus infection. Study-wide results and limits: Ex vivo, HLA-C-restricted CMV-specific TCR beta clonotypes prevailed over the rest of the response.

TCRdb re-analysed the reads in MiXCR, keeping a single row per CDR3 protein. The sample holds 370,000 or so distinct CDR3 sequences; approximately 35% are singletons and the top ten take about 13%. The specimen comprised cultured PBMCs, sampled from culture after CMV antigen stimulation. The TCR comes from a human donor in good health (CMV status not recorded). Some clones in this sample may be carry-over from other donors' samples. The chain has TRBV7-2 and TRBJ1-5; maybe TRBD1 (5 bases). The chain's CDR3 is CASSPGWGVDQPQHF. CDR3 DNA: TGTGCCAGCAGCCCGGGGTGGGGGGTCGACCAGCCCCAGCATTTT.